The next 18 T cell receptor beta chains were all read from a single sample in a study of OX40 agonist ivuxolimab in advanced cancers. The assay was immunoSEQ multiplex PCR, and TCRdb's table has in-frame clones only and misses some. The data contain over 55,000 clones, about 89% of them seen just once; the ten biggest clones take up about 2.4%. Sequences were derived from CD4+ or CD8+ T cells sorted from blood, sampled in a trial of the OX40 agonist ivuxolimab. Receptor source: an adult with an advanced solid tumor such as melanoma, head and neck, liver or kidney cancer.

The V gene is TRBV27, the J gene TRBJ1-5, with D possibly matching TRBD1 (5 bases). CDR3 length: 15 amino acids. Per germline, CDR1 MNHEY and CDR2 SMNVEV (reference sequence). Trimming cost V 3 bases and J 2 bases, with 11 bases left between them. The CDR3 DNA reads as TGTGCCAGCAGTTTCAGGAGGGGCGGCAATCAGCCCCAGCATTTT. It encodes CASSFRRGGNQPQHF.

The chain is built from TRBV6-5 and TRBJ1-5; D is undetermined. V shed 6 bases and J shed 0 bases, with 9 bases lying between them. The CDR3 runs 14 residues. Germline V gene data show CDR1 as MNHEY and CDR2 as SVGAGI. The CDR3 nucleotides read TGTGCCAGCAGACCTGGCTATAGCAATCAGCCCCAGCATTTT. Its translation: CASRPGYSNQPQHF.

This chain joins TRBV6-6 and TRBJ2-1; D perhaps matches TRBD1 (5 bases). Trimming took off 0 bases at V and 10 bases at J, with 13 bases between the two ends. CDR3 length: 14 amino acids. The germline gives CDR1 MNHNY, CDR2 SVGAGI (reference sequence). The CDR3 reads CASSYSDGAWEQFF. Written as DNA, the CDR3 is TGTGCCAGCAGTTACTCCGATGGGGCCTGGGAGCAGTTCTTC.

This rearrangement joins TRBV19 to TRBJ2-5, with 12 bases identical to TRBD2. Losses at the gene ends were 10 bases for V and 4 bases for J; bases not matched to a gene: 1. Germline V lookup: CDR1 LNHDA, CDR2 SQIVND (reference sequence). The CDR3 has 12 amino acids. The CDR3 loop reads CATSGGAETQYF. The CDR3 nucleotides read TGTGCCACTAGCGGGGGGGCAGAGACCCAGTACTTC.

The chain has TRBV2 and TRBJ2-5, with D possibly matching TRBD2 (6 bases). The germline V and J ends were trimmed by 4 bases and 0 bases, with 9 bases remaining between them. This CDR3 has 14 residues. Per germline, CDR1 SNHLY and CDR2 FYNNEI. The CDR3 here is CASSALANQETQYF. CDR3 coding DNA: TGTGCCAGCAGTGCACTAGCTAACCAAGAGACCCAGTACTTC.

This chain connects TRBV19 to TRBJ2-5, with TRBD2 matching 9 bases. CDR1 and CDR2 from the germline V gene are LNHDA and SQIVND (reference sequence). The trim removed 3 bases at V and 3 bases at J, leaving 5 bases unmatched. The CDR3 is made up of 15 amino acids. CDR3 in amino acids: CASSMSGRRKETQYF. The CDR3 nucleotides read TGTGCCAGTAGTATGAGCGGGAGGAGAAAAGAGACCCAGTACTTC.

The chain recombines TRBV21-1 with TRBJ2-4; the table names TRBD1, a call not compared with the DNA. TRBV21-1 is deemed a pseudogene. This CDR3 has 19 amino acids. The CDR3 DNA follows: TGTGCCAGCAGCAAAGGCCCCGGGACAGCGACGTTGGGCAAAAACATTCAGTACTTC. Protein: CASSKGPGTATLGKNIQYF.

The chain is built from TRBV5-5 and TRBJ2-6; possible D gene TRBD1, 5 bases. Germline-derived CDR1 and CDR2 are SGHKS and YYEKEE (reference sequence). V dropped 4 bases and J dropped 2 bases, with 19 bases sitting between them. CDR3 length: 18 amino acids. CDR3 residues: CASSPISIRATGANVLTF. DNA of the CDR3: TGTGCCAGCAGCCCCATATCAATCAGGGCGACTGGGGCCAACGTCCTGACTTTC.

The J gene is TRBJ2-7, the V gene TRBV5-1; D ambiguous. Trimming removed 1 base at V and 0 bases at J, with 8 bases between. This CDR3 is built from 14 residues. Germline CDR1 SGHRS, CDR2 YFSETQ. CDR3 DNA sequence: TGCGCCAGCAGCTTGTCCCCGTTCTCCTACGAGCAGTACTTC. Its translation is CASSLSPFSYEQYF.

CDR3 loop: CASSPPGDFQETQYF. CDR3 in DNA: TGTGCCAGCAGTCCCCCGGGGGACTTCCAAGAGACCCAGTACTTC. The chain is built from TRBV6-5 and TRBJ2-5, with D possibly matching TRBD2 (6 bases). This CDR3 contains 15 residues. From germline, CDR1 is MNHEY and CDR2 SVGAGI. V gave up 5 bases and J gave up 1 base, with 14 bases separating them.

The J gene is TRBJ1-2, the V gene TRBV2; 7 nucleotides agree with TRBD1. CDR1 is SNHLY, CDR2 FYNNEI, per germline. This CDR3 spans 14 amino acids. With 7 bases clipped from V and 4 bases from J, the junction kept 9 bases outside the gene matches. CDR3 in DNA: TGTGCCAGCAACGTACTAGGGGACAGCTATGGCTACACCTTC. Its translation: CASNVLGDSYGYTF.

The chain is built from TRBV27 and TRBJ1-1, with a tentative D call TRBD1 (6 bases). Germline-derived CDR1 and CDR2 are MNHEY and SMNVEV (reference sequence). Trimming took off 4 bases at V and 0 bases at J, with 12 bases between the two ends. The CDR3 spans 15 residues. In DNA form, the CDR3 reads TGTGCCAGCAGTTCGTGGGGGGGCTTGAACACTGAAGCTTTCTTT. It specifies CASSSWGGLNTEAFF.

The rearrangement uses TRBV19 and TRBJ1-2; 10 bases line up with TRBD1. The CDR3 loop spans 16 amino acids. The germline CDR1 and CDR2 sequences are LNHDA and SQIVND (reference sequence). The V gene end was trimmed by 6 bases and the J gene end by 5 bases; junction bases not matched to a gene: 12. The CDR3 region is CASSPGRDRGGYGYTF. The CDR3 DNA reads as TGTGCCAGTAGCCCAGGCCGGGACAGGGGTGGGTATGGCTACACCTTC.

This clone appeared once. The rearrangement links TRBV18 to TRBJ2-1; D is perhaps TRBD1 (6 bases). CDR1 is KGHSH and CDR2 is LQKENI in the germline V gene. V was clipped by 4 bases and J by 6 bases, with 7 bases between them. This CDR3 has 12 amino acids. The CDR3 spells CASSLQGNEQFF. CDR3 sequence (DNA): TGTGCCAGCTCACTACAGGGCAATGAGCAGTTCTTC.

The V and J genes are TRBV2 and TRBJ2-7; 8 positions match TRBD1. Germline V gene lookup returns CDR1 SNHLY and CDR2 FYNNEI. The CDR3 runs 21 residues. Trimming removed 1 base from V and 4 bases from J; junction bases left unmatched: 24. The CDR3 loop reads CASSEGLSGTGRVSLFYEQYF. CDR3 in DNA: TGTGCCAGCAGTGAAGGCCTAAGTGGGACAGGCCGCGTCTCCCTTTTTTACGAGCAGTACTTC.

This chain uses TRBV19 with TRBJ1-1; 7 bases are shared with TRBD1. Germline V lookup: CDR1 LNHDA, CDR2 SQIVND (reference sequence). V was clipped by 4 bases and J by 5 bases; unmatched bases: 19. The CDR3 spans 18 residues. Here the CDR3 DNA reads TGTGCCAGTAGTACCTCCCACCCGGACAGGAAAATGAGTACTGAAGCTTTCTTT. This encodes CASSTSHPDRKMSTEAFF. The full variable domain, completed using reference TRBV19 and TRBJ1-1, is DGGITQSPKYLFRKEGQNVTLSCEQNLNHDAMYWYRQDPGQGLRLIYYSQIVNDFQKGDIAEGYSVSREKKESFPLTVTSAQKNPTAFYLCASSTSHPDRKMSTEAFFGQGTRLTVV.

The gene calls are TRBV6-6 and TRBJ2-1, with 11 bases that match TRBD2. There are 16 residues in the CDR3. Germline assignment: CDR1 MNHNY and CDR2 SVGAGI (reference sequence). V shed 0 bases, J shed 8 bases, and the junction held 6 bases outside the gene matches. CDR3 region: CASSYSTSGTRDEQFF. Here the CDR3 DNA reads TGTGCCAGCAGTTACTCGACTAGCGGGACGAGGGATGAGCAGTTCTTC.

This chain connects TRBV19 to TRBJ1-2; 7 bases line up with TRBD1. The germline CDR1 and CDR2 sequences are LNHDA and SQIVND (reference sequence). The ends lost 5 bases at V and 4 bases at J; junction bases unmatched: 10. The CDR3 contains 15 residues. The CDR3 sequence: CASSLRKQGLYGYTF. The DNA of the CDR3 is TGTGCCAGTAGTCTACGCAAACAGGGGCTCTATGGCTACACCTTC.